This TCR beta chain was documented in a study of blood T cell repertoires in COVID-19. Overall study context: Sites in the United States, Italy and Spain provided acute and convalescent COVID-19 samples.

Germline V gives CDR1 SGHRS, CDR2 YFSETQ. Unmatched junction bases numbered 13, after V lost 4 bases and J lost 3 bases. The CDR3 consists of 17 residues. Per the study methods: Nucleated cell counts were estimated from reference gene primer amplification. Method: immunoSEQ multiplex PCR; TCRdb's copy keeps in-frame clones and lacks some. Clone size and V and J calls were adopted from that table, with D and trimming inferred from the DNA. Altogether roughly 460,000 clones are present, approximately 90% being singletons, with the ten largest covering roughly 0.78%. What was sequenced was peripheral blood. The genes are TRBV5-1 and TRBJ1-1, with 9 nucleotides matching TRBD1. The TCR sequence derives from a man aged 18 to 35 with COVID-19, enrolled during active disease. In nucleotides, the CDR3 is TGCGCCAGCAGCCAACAAAAAACAGGGGGCGCGCACACTGAAGCTTTCTTT. Encoded protein: CASSQQKTGGAHTEAFF.